These 25 T cell receptor beta chains share one sample of origin, sequenced in a study of cytomegalovirus exposure and HLA in healthy donors (dated by TCRdb to the late 2010s). The library was made by the immunoSEQ multiplex PCR assay. A mixture of 60 forward primers for TCR Vbeta segments and 13 reverse primers for TCR Jbeta segments was used in the multiplex PCR. Held by TCRdb, this immuneACCESS table contains in-frame sequences only and omits some clones. Under half of the omission traces to an unresolved V gene where checked; the cause of the rest is unknown. This sample lists 100,000 to 150,000 clones; around 66% were detected once. The biggest ten clones account for 6.5% to 9.5% of the sample. What was sequenced was PBMCs. These receptors originate from a woman in her forties in good health and CMV-seropositive.

The rearrangement uses TRBV6-1 and TRBJ1-2; 8 nucleotides agree with TRBD1. V shed 5 bases, J shed 6 bases, and the junction held 8 bases outside the gene matches. CDR3 length: 14 residues. The germline V gene encodes CDR1 MNHNS and CDR2 SASEGT. The CDR3 here is CASSSSGTGNGYTF. The CDR3 nucleotides are TGTGCCAGCAGTTCAAGCGGGACAGGCAATGGCTACACCTTC.

This chain connects TRBV6-5 to TRBJ2-1; D is possibly TRBD2 (6 bases). This CDR3 is built from 14 residues. V was cut by 2 bases and J by 7 bases, with 12 bases left in between. Germline-derived CDR1 and CDR2 are MNHEY and SVGAGI. CDR3 sequence reads: CASSYRRVVNEQFF. The CDR3 DNA reads TGTGCCAGCAGTTACAGGAGGGTTGTGAATGAGCAGTTCTTC.

This chain joins TRBV5-6 and TRBJ1-2; D gene unclear. Trimming stripped 1 base from V and 5 bases from J, with 9 bases between. The CDR3 extends over 13 amino acids. Per germline, CDR1 SGHDT and CDR2 YYEEEE. The DNA of the CDR3 is TGTGCCAGCAGCTTGAACGGACTATATGGCTACACCTTC. Translating gives CASSLNGLYGYTF.

A few counts support this clone. The rearrangement links TRBV6-5 to TRBJ2-5; the match to TRBD2 covers 13 bases. V shed 2 bases and J 2 bases; nucleotides not matched to a gene: 2. Germline lookup yields CDR1 MNHEY and CDR2 SVGAGI. The length of the CDR3 is 16 residues. CDR3 amino acids: CASSYPGLAGQETQYF. DNA of the CDR3: TGTGCCAGCAGTTACCCGGGACTAGCGGGACAAGAGACCCAGTACTTC.

By its share, this clone is medium-sized. DNA for the CDR3: TGTGCCAGCAGTTCTATACGGGGCTCCTACGAGCAGTACTTC. This codes for CASSSIRGSYEQYF. The rearrangement joins TRBV28 to TRBJ2-7; possibly TRBD2 for D (5 bases). V was cut by 4 bases and J by 0 bases, with 10 bases left in between. This CDR3 comprises 14 residues. Per germline, CDR1 MDHEN and CDR2 SYDVKM.

CDR3 region: CASSLTTGNYGYTF. As DNA, the CDR3 is TGCGCCAGCAGCTTGACGACAGGGAACTATGGCTACACCTTC. The chain is built from TRBV5-1 and TRBJ1-2; TRBD1 agrees at 7 bases. The V gene end was trimmed by 1 base and the J gene end by 2 bases; junction bases not matched to a gene: 2. CDR3 length equals 14 residues. Germline lookup yields CDR1 SGHRS and CDR2 YFSETQ.

This clone came up a few times. The J gene is TRBJ2-1, the V gene TRBV19; D is perhaps TRBD2 (5 bases). The germline CDR1 and CDR2 sequences are LNHDA and SQIVND (reference sequence). This CDR3 is 14 amino acids long. V was clipped by 6 bases and J by 9 bases, with 18 bases between them. The CDR3 protein is CASSTVYGESEQFF. In nucleotides, the CDR3 is TGTGCCAGTAGCACCGTCTATGGGGAGAGTGAGCAGTTCTTC.

The chain employs TRBV7-3 and TRBJ2-7; TRBD1 matches 7 bases. This CDR3 comprises 14 residues. The V and J ends lost 5 bases and 3 bases, in that order; junction bases with no gene match: 7. The germline V gene has CDR1 SGHTA and CDR2 FQGTGA. CDR3 in DNA: TGTGCCAGCAGCGAGACGGGACAGCACTACGAGCAGTACTTC. It yields the protein CASSETGQHYEQYF. The whole variable domain, filled in from reference TRBV7-3 and TRBJ2-7, reads GAGVSQTPSNKVTEKGKYVELRCDPISGHTALYWYRQSLGQGPEFLIYFQGTGAADDSGLPNDRFFAVRPEGSVSTLKIQRTERGDSAVYLCASSETGQHYEQYFGPGTRLTVT.

This chain joins TRBV7-6 and TRBJ2-1; 13 bases map to TRBD2. The CDR3 sequence is 15 residues long. Germline values: CDR1 SGHVS, CDR2 FNYEAQ. J lost 8 bases, V lost 4 bases, and 5 bases had no gene match. The CDR3 nucleotides read TGTGCCAGCAGCTCTCGGACTAGCGGGGGAGATGAGCAGTTCTTC. Translated: CASSSRTSGGDEQFF. Drawing the rest from reference TRBV7-6 and TRBJ2-1, the complete variable domain is GAGVSQSPRYKVTKRGQDVALRCDPISGHVSLYWYRQALGQGPEFLTYFNYEAQQDKSGLPNDRFSAERPEGSISTLTIQRTEQRDSAMYRCASSSRTSGGDEQFFGPGTRLTVL.

The chain combines TRBV4-2 with TRBJ1-2; 10 nucleotides match TRBD1. With V trimmed by 0 bases and J by 1 base, 2 bases remained unmatched. The CDR3 covers 16 residues. Germline lookup yields CDR1 LGHNA and CDR2 YNFKEQ. In nucleotides, the CDR3 is TGTGCCAGCAGCCAAGATGGGACAGGGGTTAACTATGGCTACACCTTC. Protein product: CASSQDGTGVNYGYTF.

This chain links TRBV11-3 with TRBJ2-5; TRBD2 matches at 7 bases. With V trimmed by 1 base and J by 5 bases, 10 bases remained unmatched. Germline V CDR1 and CDR2: SGHNT, YENEEA. CDR3 length: 16 amino acids. CDR3 sequence reads: CASSLGRLAAWETQYF. The CDR3 DNA is TGTGCCAGCAGCTTAGGGAGGCTAGCGGCGTGGGAGACCCAGTACTTC. Full variable domain (missing parts from reference TRBV11-3 and TRBJ2-5): EAGVVQSPRYKIIEKKQPVAFWCNPISGHNTLYWYLQNLGQGPELLIRYENEEAVDDSQLPKDRFSAERLKGVDSTLKIQPAELGDSAVYLCASSLGRLAAWETQYFGPGTRLLVL.

The genes are TRBV2 and TRBJ1-2, with 10 positions matching TRBD1. After removal of 10 bases from V and 6 bases from J, the junction contained 11 bases not matched to a gene. CDR1 and CDR2 (germline): SNHLY, FYNNEI. The CDR3 spans 14 residues. In DNA, the CDR3 is TGTGCCATCAGGAACCGGGACAGGGGAAATGGCTACACCTTC. Protein sequence: CAIRNRDRGNGYTF.

The V gene is TRBV6-1, the J gene TRBJ1-5; maybe TRBD1 (6 bases). With 9 bases removed from V and 6 bases from J, the gap between germline ends came to 15 bases. CDR1 is MNHNS and CDR2 is SASEGT in the germline V gene. The CDR3 has 13 residues. The DNA of the CDR3 is TGTGCCAGTAGCCGCGGGGGCGGTCAGCCCCAGCATTTT. Translated: CASSRGGGQPQHF.

The chain has TRBV9 and TRBJ1-2; 7 nucleotides agree with TRBD1. V gave up 3 bases and J gave up 4 bases; unmatched junction bases: 6. The CDR3 has 14 residues. In germline, CDR1 is SGDLS, CDR2 YYNGEE. This chain's CDR3 is CASSARQGGYGYTF. The CDR3, as DNA: TGTGCCAGCAGCGCCCGGCAGGGGGGCTATGGCTACACCTTC.

The chain links TRBV7-8 to TRBJ2-2, with TRBD2 matching 11 bases. Losses at the gene ends were 7 bases for V and 4 bases for J; bases not matched to a gene: 5. This CDR3 is built from 15 residues. Germline V gene data show CDR1 as SGHVS and CDR2 as FQNEAQ. CDR3 sequence: CASTTGTSGTGELFF. The CDR3 coding sequence is TGTGCCAGCACCACCGGGACTAGCGGCACCGGGGAGCTGTTTTTT.

The chain employs TRBV4-2 and TRBJ1-2; D is possibly TRBD1 (5 bases). V lost 0 bases, J lost 2 bases, and 13 bases lay in between. Germline V gene lookup returns CDR1 LGHNA and CDR2 YNFKEQ. CDR3 length: 16 residues. The CDR3 sequence is CASSQEGPGGNYGYTF. The CDR3 DNA follows: TGTGCCAGCAGCCAAGAGGGGCCGGGTGGCAACTATGGCTACACCTTC.

This chain joins TRBV14 and TRBJ2-2, with 7 bases matching TRBD1. V dropped 2 bases and J dropped 1; count of bases not matched to a gene: 4. The CDR3 extends over 16 amino acids. Germline lookup yields CDR1 SGHDN and CDR2 FVKESK. The CDR3 DNA follows: TGTGCCAGCAGCCAACGAACAGGGGTGAACACCGGGGAGCTGTTTTTT. Its protein is CASSQRTGVNTGELFF.

The chain joins TRBV6-5 to TRBJ2-4; 8 nucleotides line up with TRBD1. Trimming took 5 bases from V and 3 from J; bases not matched to a gene: 3. The CDR3 consists of 14 residues. CDR1 is MNHEY, CDR2 SVGAGI, per germline. CDR3 region: CASSLTGGKNIQYF. In nucleotides, the CDR3 is TGTGCCAGCAGTCTAACAGGGGGCAAAAACATTCAGTACTTC.

This clone came up a few times. The chain has TRBV5-1 and TRBJ2-1, with TRBD2 matching over 9 bases. Germline CDR1 reads SGHRS; CDR2 reads YFSETQ. This CDR3 comprises 17 residues. The V gene end was trimmed by 0 bases and the J gene end by 6 bases; junction bases not matched to a gene: 10. The CDR3 region has the DNA TGCGCCAGCAGCTTGGATGGTAGCGGGGGTTTAATCAATGAGCAGTTCTTC. It translates to CASSLDGSGGLINEQFF. Full variable domain (remainder filled in from reference TRBV5-1 and TRBJ2-1): KAGVTQTPRYLIKTRGQQVTLSCSPISGHRSVSWYQQTPGQGLQFLFEYFSETQRNKGNFPGRFSGRQFSNSRSEMNVSTLELGDSALYLCASSLDGSGGLINEQFFGPGTRLTVL.

The CDR3 region has the DNA TGTGCCAGCTCTCGGGGGACGGTGAACACTGAAGCTTTCTTT. Translated, it gives CASSRGTVNTEAFF. V and J are TRBV18 and TRBJ1-1; TRBD1 is a possible D gene (5 bases). Trimming removed 6 bases from V and 0 bases from J, with 11 bases in between. The germline gives CDR1 KGHSH, CDR2 LQKENI. This CDR3 contains 14 residues.

The chain is built from TRBV6-5 and TRBJ2-2, with 8 nucleotides matching TRBD2. CDR1 MNHEY and CDR2 SVGAGI come from the germline V gene. The length of the CDR3 is 14 residues. V dropped 6 bases and J dropped 5; count of bases not matched to a gene: 5. In nucleotides, the CDR3 is TGTGCCAGCAGACGGGTAGCGGGGACCGGGGAGCTGTTTTTT. This codes for CASRRVAGTGELFF.

V is TRBV6-5 and J is TRBJ2-1; weak D call: TRBD1 (5 bases). This CDR3 is 16 amino acids long. The germline V and J ends were trimmed by 2 bases and 5 bases, with 16 bases remaining between them. The germline V gene has CDR1 MNHEY and CDR2 SVGAGI. The CDR3 spells CASSYRAGFDNNEQFF. Written as DNA, the CDR3 is TGTGCCAGCAGTTACCGAGCAGGGTTCGATAACAATGAGCAGTTCTTC.

This clone is a singleton in its sample. The V call is TRBV19, the J call TRBJ2-7; no firm D call. The CDR3 is made up of 16 amino acids. V was pared by 5 bases and J by 1 base, with 18 bases between. Germline V gene sequence: CDR1 LNHDA, CDR2 SQIVND (reference sequence). The CDR3 protein is CASSPSPTSGSYEQYF. The CDR3 DNA reads as TGTGCCAGTAGTCCTTCTCCGACTTCTGGATCCTACGAGCAGTACTTC.

The chain is built from TRBV10-1 and TRBJ1-4; D unresolved. This CDR3 spans 15 amino acids. V lost 4 bases to trimming and J lost 5 bases, with 14 bases between them. CDR1 and CDR2 from the germline V gene are WNHNN and SYGVQD (reference sequence). The CDR3 protein is CASSGGFATNEKLFF. The CDR3 DNA sequence: TGCGCCAGCAGTGGCGGGTTTGCCACGAATGAAAAACTGTTTTTT.

The chain couples TRBV5-6 to TRBJ2-1; TRBD1 agrees at 7 bases. The V gene's germline CDR1 is SGHDT and CDR2 YYEEEE. V trimming: 4 bases; J trimming: 5 bases; junction bases outside the gene matches: 9. The CDR3 runs 15 residues. The CDR3 nucleotides are TGTGCCAGCAGCCCGGGACAGCTACGAAACAATGAGCAGTTCTTC. It specifies CASSPGQLRNNEQFF.